Each of the 17 T cell receptor beta chains below was sequenced from the same sample in a study of shared clonotypes between healthy human individuals. Assay used: immunoSEQ multiplex PCR; TCRdb lists only in-frame clones, some missing. The sample yields approximately 1.5 million clones, 95% to 99% seen once. Sequences were obtained from naive CD4+ T cells sorted from blood. As for subset: CD45RA+ positively selected. All receptors come from a man between 25 and 39 years old in good health.

Notes on this clone: Other DNA sequences in this sample translate to the same CDR3. V and J are TRBV19 and TRBJ1-1; D gene uncertain. CDR1 LNHDA and CDR2 SQIVND come from the germline V gene (reference sequence). V lost 1 base and J lost 3, with 6 bases in between. This CDR3 is 13 amino acids long. The CDR3 here is CASSIVGDTEAFF. CDR3 nucleotides: TGTGCCAGTAGTATAGTTGGGGACACTGAAGCTTTCTTT. Based on the CDR3 plus reference TRBV19 and TRBJ1-1, the full variable domain is DGGITQSPKYLFRKEGQNVTLSCEQNLNHDAMYWYRQDPGQGLRLIYYSQIVNDFQKGDIAEGYSVSREKKESFPLTVTSAQKNPTAFYLCASSIVGDTEAFFGQGTRLTVV.

The CDR3 DNA sequence: TGTGCCAGCGGGTTGTGGACACCGTCCTACGAGCAGTACTTC. It specifies CASGLWTPSYEQYF. The V and J genes are TRBV7-8 and TRBJ2-7; a weak D match, TRBD1 (5 bases). CDR3 size: 14 residues. The V gene lost 8 bases and the J gene lost 1 base, with 15 bases spanning the gap. The V gene's germline CDR1 is SGHVS and CDR2 FQNEAQ. Full variable domain (rest looked up from reference TRBV7-8 and TRBJ2-7): GAGVSQSPRYKVAKRGQDVALRCDPISGHVSLFWYQQALGQGPEFLTYFQNEAQLDKSGLPSDRFFAERPEGSVSTLKIQRTQQEDSAVYLCASGLWTPSYEQYFGPGTRLTVT.

The chain couples TRBV10-2 to TRBJ2-1; tentative D call: TRBD2 (6 bases). V dropped 6 bases and J dropped 4 bases, with 19 bases sitting between them. Germline-derived CDR1 and CDR2 are WSHSY and SAAADI. CDR3 length equals 16 residues. In DNA, the CDR3 is TGCGCCAGCAGCCCTGCGGGACCCGCGGGATACAATGAGCAGTTCTTC. Amino acid sequence: CASSPAGPAGYNEQFF.

This chain uses TRBV20-1 with TRBJ2-7, with D hard to call. The CDR3 consists of 10 residues. Trimming shortened V by 5 bases and J by 9 bases, and 11 bases separated the two germline ends. The germline CDR1 and CDR2 sequences are DFQATT and SNEGSKA (reference sequence). CDR3 loop: CSALVSGQYF. Here the CDR3 DNA reads TGCAGTGCTCTAGTATCAGGGCAGTACTTC.

The CDR3 loop reads CASSERSRVHQPQHF. For the CDR3, the DNA is TGTGCCAGCAGTGAAAGATCGAGGGTACACCAGCCCCAGCATTTT. This sequence joins TRBV6-1 and TRBJ1-5; D not resolved. CDR3 length equals 15 residues. CDR1 is MNHNS and CDR2 is SASEGT in the germline V gene. V was cut by 2 bases and J by 7 bases, with 15 bases left in between.

This rearrangement joins TRBV30 to TRBJ1-2; tentative D call: TRBD1 (6 bases). The germline V gene has CDR1 GTSNPN and CDR2 SVGIG (reference sequence). The CDR3 consists of 15 residues. Trimming took 3 bases from V and 2 from J, leaving 16 bases between them. The CDR3 spells CAWSAGRGSNYGYTF. The DNA of the CDR3 is TGTGCCTGGAGCGCCGGAAGGGGGTCCAACTATGGCTACACCTTC.

Comment on this clone: One end of the junction does not line up with germline, which may come from a read error. V is TRBV7-7 and J is TRBJ2-3, with TRBD1 as a possible D gene (5 bases). This CDR3 spans 15 amino acids. Germline CDR1 and CDR2: SSHAT and FNYEAQ (reference sequence). As DNA, the CDR3 is TGTGCTAGCAAGGCCAAAGGGGCAAGGGCAGATACGCAGTATTTT. Translating it yields CASKAKGARADTQYF.

The chain links TRBV7-3 to TRBJ2-7; 13 positions agree with TRBD2. The germline CDR1 and CDR2 sequences are SGHTA and FQGTGA. This CDR3 has 15 residues. Trimming at V came to 5 bases and at J to 1 base, leaving 2 bases not matched to a gene. The CDR3 sequence: CASSVTSGGSYEQYF. The CDR3 nucleotides are TGTGCCAGCAGCGTGACTAGCGGGGGGTCCTACGAGCAGTACTTC.

The V and J genes are TRBV5-1 and TRBJ2-5, with 7 nucleotides matching TRBD1. The V gene's germline CDR1 is SGHRS and CDR2 YFSETQ. The V and J ends lost 3 bases and 5 bases, in that order; junction bases with no gene match: 13. This CDR3 has 16 residues. In nucleotides, the CDR3 is TGCGCCAGCAGCTGGGGACAGCCTGGCTGGGTGGAGACCCAGTACTTC. It is translated as CASSWGQPGWVETQYF.

This chain links TRBV27 with TRBJ2-7; TRBD1 matches 8 bases. Unmatched junction bases numbered 13, after V lost 7 bases and J lost 5 bases. The CDR3 is 15 residues long. Germline CDR1 MNHEY, CDR2 SMNVEV (reference sequence). The CDR3 DNA is TGTGCCAGCACCTACCGGACAGGGAGTACCCACGAGCAGTACTTC. Translating it yields CASTYRTGSTHEQYF.

The rearrangement links TRBV9 to TRBJ2-1; the D is unclear. Germline V CDR1 and CDR2: SGDLS, YYNGEE. The CDR3 spans 16 residues. V was trimmed by 1 base and J by 0 bases, leaving 11 bases between them. Here the CDR3 DNA reads TGTGCCAGCAGCGTAAACCCCGATAGCTCCTACAATGAGCAGTTCTTC. This codes for CASSVNPDSSYNEQFF.

V and J are TRBV7-8 and TRBJ2-1; D not resolved. In germline, CDR1 is SGHVS, CDR2 FQNEAQ. The ends were cut back, 4 bases at V and 0 bases at J, with 19 bases in the middle. CDR3 length: 18 amino acids. As DNA, the CDR3 is TGTGCCAGCAGCTACCTAAGTCCCGGCCCCAGCTCCTACAATGAGCAGTTCTTC. Translation gives CASSYLSPGPSSYNEQFF.

The genes are TRBV7-8 and TRBJ2-1, with 9 bases lining up with TRBD2. Trimming took 5 bases from V and 8 from J; bases not matched to a gene: 7. The CDR3 totals 14 residues. The germline CDR1 and CDR2 sequences are SGHVS and FQNEAQ. The CDR3 DNA follows: TGTGCCAGCAGCATTAGCGGGAGTTTCGATGAGCAGTTCTTC. This translates into CASSISGSFDEQFF.

On this clone itself: Other nucleotide sequences in the sample specify the same CDR3. V usage is TRBV15 and J usage is TRBJ1-3; D gene unclear. CDR1 is LNHNV, CDR2 YYDKDF, per germline (reference sequence). Trimming removed 0 bases at V and 0 bases at J, with 6 bases between. The CDR3 consists of 15 residues. The CDR3: CATSRDPGSGNTIYF. CDR3 coding DNA: TGTGCCACCAGCAGAGATCCGGGCTCTGGAAACACCATATATTTT.

The chain carries TRBV6-5 and TRBJ2-2, with unresolved D. The germline V and J ends were trimmed by 0 bases and 5 bases, with 13 bases remaining between them. This CDR3 has 16 residues. CDR1 MNHEY and CDR2 SVGAGI come from the germline V gene. The CDR3 region is CASSYSALRRTGELFF. The CDR3 nucleotides read TGTGCCAGCAGTTACTCCGCTTTAAGGCGGACCGGGGAGCTGTTTTTT.

V gene TRBV10-3 combines with J gene TRBJ2-1; D is unresolved. The CDR3 spans 15 residues. CDR1 is ENHRY, CDR2 SYGVKD, per germline. V was trimmed by 0 bases and J by 7 bases, leaving 13 bases between them. The CDR3 is CAISESRPIVNEQFF. DNA of the CDR3: TGTGCCATCAGTGAGTCTAGGCCCATAGTGAATGAGCAGTTCTTC.

The chain is built from TRBV7-8 and TRBJ2-5; 9 positions match TRBD2. The germline CDR1 and CDR2 sequences are SGHVS and FQNEAQ. The CDR3 covers 16 residues. Losses at the gene ends were 5 bases for V and 3 bases for J; bases not matched to a gene: 10. The CDR3 nucleotides are TGTGCCAGCAGCCGTGCAAGACTAGCGGATAAAGAGACCCAGTACTTC. Its translation is CASSRARLADKETQYF.